Each of the 17 T cell receptor beta chains below was sequenced from the same sample in a study of Ad26.COV2.S vaccination and SARS-CoV-2 variants. Regarding treatment: 19 received Ad26.COV2.S at low or high dose, single or two shots; several received placebo; per-sample allocation not given. All samples were drawn on day 63, counting from the first vaccine or placebo injection. Only in-frame clones appear in the TCRdb table, and some are missing; sequencing was by immunoSEQ multiplex PCR. The table lists about 680,000 clones, 89% of them singletons, with around 1.5% in the top ten. Sequences were derived from peripheral blood, sampled in a trial of Ad26.COV2.S vaccine versus placebo. The receptor set was obtained from a person aged 18-65 years who received the Ad26.COV2.S COVID-19 vaccine or a placebo.

This clone was seen once. CDR3 amino acids: CASSKDRYNEQFF. The CDR3 DNA sequence: TGTGCCAGCAGTAAGGACAGGTACAATGAGCAGTTCTTC. The chain joins TRBV6-4 to TRBJ2-1; 7 bases map to TRBD1. The CDR3 runs 13 residues. Germline CDR1 and CDR2: MRHNA and SNTAGT. Trimming at V came to 5 bases and at J to 4 bases, leaving 2 bases not matched to a gene.

The V gene is TRBV24-1, the J gene TRBJ2-7; D unclear. The CDR3 has 11 residues. The germline V gene has CDR1 KGHDR and CDR2 SFDVKD. With 4 bases removed from V and 6 bases from J, the gap between germline ends came to 6 bases. The CDR3 is CATSENSEQYF. The CDR3 DNA reads TGTGCCACCAGTGAAAACTCCGAGCAGTACTTC.

The chain carries TRBV6-1 and TRBJ2-1, with 8 bases identical to TRBD1. The CDR3 has 16 amino acids. Germline V CDR1 and CDR2: MNHNS, SASEGT. With 1 base clipped from V and 8 bases from J, the junction kept 10 bases outside the gene matches. DNA for the CDR3: TGTGCCAGCAGTGAAGTTATTGGACAGGGAGCCGATGAGCAGTTCTTC. Its protein is CASSEVIGQGADEQFF.

V and J are TRBV15 and TRBJ2-1; TRBD1 agrees at 9 bases. Looked up from germline, CDR1 is LNHNV and CDR2 is YYDKDF (reference sequence). With V trimmed by 6 bases and J by 4 bases, 4 bases remained unmatched. The CDR3 spans 14 residues. The CDR3 here is CATSTGQGYNEQFF. DNA of the CDR3: TGTGCCACCAGTACGGGACAGGGATACAATGAGCAGTTCTTC.

The sample holds a few counts of this clone. The chain is built from TRBV12-3 or TRBV12-4 and TRBJ1-1; D ambiguous. The CDR3 contains 13 residues. V lost 5 bases and J 4 bases, leaving 11 bases between the germline ends. CDR3 in amino acids: CASSPKGPTEAFF. In DNA form, the CDR3 reads TGTGCCAGCAGTCCTAAAGGACCCACTGAAGCTTTCTTT.

The rearrangement links TRBV18 to TRBJ2-7; 10 bases fit TRBD1. CDR3 length: 15 amino acids. CDR1 and CDR2 (germline): KGHSH, LQKENI. With 3 bases clipped from V and 3 bases from J, the junction kept 5 bases outside the gene matches. The chain's CDR3 is CASSPGQGGRYEQYF. CDR3 DNA: TGTGCCAGCTCACCCGGACAGGGGGGCCGCTACGAGCAGTACTTC.

The chain employs TRBV7-2 and TRBJ2-1; 10 bases line up with TRBD2. The V and J ends lost 5 bases and 6 bases, in that order; junction bases with no gene match: 7. The CDR3 loop spans 15 amino acids. Germline values: CDR1 SGHTA, CDR2 FQGNSA. CDR3: CASSPRTSGSNEQFF. In DNA form, the CDR3 reads TGTGCCAGCAGCCCGCGGACTAGCGGTTCCAATGAGCAGTTCTTC.

This chain links TRBV27 with TRBJ2-1, with TRBD2 identical over 10 bases. This CDR3 has 16 amino acids. CDR1 MNHEY and CDR2 SMNVEV come from the germline V gene (reference sequence). J was trimmed by 6 bases and V by 3 bases; bases with no gene match: 8. CDR3 region: CASSFWSGGAGNEQFF. The CDR3 DNA sequence: TGTGCCAGCAGTTTCTGGAGCGGGGGGGCTGGCAATGAGCAGTTCTTC.

The V call is TRBV18, the J call TRBJ1-2; 8 bases match TRBD1. Germline lookup yields CDR1 KGHSH and CDR2 LQKENI. V trimming: 4 bases; J trimming: 8 bases; junction bases outside the gene matches: 6. The CDR3 contains 13 residues. Written as DNA, the CDR3 is TGTGCCAGCTCACTCGGACAGGGCGAGGGCTACACCTTC. Its protein product is CASSLGQGEGYTF. The complete variable domain, with remaining parts taken from reference TRBV18 and TRBJ1-2, reads NAGVMQNPRHLVRRRGQEARLRCSPMKGHSHVYWYRQLPEEGLKFMVYLQKENIIDESGMPKERFSAEFPKEGPSILRIQQVVRGDSAAYFCASSLGQGEGYTFGSGTRLTVV.

The chain carries TRBV11-3 and TRBJ2-1, with D tentatively TRBD2 (5 bases). The ends were cut back, 4 bases at V and 4 bases at J, with 11 bases in the middle. The CDR3 contains 14 residues. Germline CDR1 SGHNT, CDR2 YENEEA. The DNA for the CDR3 is TGTGCCAGCAGCTCCCGGGGAGAGTACAATGAGCAGTTCTTC. Translated, it gives CASSSRGEYNEQFF.

The CDR3 here is CASSLSSGNTIYF. DNA for the CDR3: TGCGCCAGCAGCTTAAGCTCTGGAAACACCATATATTTT. The J gene is TRBJ1-3, the V gene TRBV5-1, with D unresolved. Trimming left V 2 bases short and J 0 bases short, with 3 bases between. CDR3 length: 13 residues. Germline V CDR1 and CDR2: SGHRS, YFSETQ.

V is TRBV9 and J is TRBJ1-1, with a weak D call TRBD1 (6 bases). V was trimmed by 2 bases and J by 1 base, leaving 9 bases between them. In germline, CDR1 is SGDLS, CDR2 YYNGEE. The CDR3 is 14 amino acids. The CDR3 bases are TGTGCCAGCAGCGTTGGACAGCCGAACACTGAAGCTTTCTTT. It yields the protein CASSVGQPNTEAFF.

J is TRBJ1-2 and V is TRBV5-1, with D uncertain. Trimming pared 0 bases from V and 4 bases from J, leaving 7 bases between. The CDR3 sequence is 13 residues long. The germline gives CDR1 SGHRS, CDR2 YFSETQ. The CDR3 coding sequence is TGCGCCAGCAGCTTGGTAGTTAGCTATGGCTACACCTTC. Its translation is CASSLVVSYGYTF.

The rearrangement uses TRBV6-5 and TRBJ2-5, with TRBD2 identical over 11 bases. Germline V lookup: CDR1 MNHEY, CDR2 SVGAGI. The CDR3 spans 15 residues. The V gene end was trimmed by 5 bases and the J gene end by 5 bases; junction bases not matched to a gene: 7. The CDR3 region is CASSNSGRAQETQYF. CDR3 bases: TGTGCCAGCAGTAATAGCGGGAGGGCCCAGGAGACCCAGTACTTC.

The V call is TRBV7-2, the J call TRBJ2-3; D is ambiguous. The CDR3 extends over 14 amino acids. V lost 5 bases, J lost 0 bases, and 9 bases lay in between. Germline V lookup: CDR1 SGHTA, CDR2 FQGNSA. The CDR3 is CASSTGPSTDTQYF. CDR3 nucleotide sequence: TGTGCCAGCAGCACCGGACCGAGCACAGATACGCAGTATTTT.

This rearrangement joins TRBV24-1 to TRBJ1-6; TRBD1 matches at 7 bases. The V gene's germline CDR1 is KGHDR and CDR2 SFDVKD. The CDR3 is 16 residues long. V gave up 2 bases and J gave up 8 bases; unmatched junction bases: 8. Written as DNA, the CDR3 is TGTGCCACCAGTGATTGTCAGGACAGGATTTATTCACCCCTCCACTTT. The encoded protein is CATSDCQDRIYSPLHF.

Regarding this clone: Other DNA sequences of this sample code for an identical CDR3. The chain uses TRBV5-1 and TRBJ2-2; 10 bases align to TRBD1. The CDR3 length is 14 residues. The J segment lost 2 bases and the V segment lost 8 bases, leaving 3 bases of the junction unmatched. Germline V lookup: CDR1 SGHRS, CDR2 YFSETQ. CDR3 protein: CASRTGGNTGELFF. CDR3 DNA: TGCGCCAGTAGGACAGGGGGAAACACCGGGGAGCTGTTTTTT.